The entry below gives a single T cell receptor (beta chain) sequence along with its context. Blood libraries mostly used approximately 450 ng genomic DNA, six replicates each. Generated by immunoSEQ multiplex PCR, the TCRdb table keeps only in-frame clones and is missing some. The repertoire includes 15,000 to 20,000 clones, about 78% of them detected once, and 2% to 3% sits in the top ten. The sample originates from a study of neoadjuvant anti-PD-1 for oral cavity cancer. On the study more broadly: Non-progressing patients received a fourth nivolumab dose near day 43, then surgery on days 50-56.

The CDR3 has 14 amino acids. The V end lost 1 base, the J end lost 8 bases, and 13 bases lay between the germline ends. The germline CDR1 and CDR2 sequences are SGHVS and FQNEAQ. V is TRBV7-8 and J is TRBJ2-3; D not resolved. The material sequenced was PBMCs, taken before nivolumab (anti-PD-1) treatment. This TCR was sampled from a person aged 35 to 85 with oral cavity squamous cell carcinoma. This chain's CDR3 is CASSLGQSPPTQYF. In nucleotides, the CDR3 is TGTGCCAGCAGCTTAGGACAAAGCCCACCTACGCAGTATTTT.